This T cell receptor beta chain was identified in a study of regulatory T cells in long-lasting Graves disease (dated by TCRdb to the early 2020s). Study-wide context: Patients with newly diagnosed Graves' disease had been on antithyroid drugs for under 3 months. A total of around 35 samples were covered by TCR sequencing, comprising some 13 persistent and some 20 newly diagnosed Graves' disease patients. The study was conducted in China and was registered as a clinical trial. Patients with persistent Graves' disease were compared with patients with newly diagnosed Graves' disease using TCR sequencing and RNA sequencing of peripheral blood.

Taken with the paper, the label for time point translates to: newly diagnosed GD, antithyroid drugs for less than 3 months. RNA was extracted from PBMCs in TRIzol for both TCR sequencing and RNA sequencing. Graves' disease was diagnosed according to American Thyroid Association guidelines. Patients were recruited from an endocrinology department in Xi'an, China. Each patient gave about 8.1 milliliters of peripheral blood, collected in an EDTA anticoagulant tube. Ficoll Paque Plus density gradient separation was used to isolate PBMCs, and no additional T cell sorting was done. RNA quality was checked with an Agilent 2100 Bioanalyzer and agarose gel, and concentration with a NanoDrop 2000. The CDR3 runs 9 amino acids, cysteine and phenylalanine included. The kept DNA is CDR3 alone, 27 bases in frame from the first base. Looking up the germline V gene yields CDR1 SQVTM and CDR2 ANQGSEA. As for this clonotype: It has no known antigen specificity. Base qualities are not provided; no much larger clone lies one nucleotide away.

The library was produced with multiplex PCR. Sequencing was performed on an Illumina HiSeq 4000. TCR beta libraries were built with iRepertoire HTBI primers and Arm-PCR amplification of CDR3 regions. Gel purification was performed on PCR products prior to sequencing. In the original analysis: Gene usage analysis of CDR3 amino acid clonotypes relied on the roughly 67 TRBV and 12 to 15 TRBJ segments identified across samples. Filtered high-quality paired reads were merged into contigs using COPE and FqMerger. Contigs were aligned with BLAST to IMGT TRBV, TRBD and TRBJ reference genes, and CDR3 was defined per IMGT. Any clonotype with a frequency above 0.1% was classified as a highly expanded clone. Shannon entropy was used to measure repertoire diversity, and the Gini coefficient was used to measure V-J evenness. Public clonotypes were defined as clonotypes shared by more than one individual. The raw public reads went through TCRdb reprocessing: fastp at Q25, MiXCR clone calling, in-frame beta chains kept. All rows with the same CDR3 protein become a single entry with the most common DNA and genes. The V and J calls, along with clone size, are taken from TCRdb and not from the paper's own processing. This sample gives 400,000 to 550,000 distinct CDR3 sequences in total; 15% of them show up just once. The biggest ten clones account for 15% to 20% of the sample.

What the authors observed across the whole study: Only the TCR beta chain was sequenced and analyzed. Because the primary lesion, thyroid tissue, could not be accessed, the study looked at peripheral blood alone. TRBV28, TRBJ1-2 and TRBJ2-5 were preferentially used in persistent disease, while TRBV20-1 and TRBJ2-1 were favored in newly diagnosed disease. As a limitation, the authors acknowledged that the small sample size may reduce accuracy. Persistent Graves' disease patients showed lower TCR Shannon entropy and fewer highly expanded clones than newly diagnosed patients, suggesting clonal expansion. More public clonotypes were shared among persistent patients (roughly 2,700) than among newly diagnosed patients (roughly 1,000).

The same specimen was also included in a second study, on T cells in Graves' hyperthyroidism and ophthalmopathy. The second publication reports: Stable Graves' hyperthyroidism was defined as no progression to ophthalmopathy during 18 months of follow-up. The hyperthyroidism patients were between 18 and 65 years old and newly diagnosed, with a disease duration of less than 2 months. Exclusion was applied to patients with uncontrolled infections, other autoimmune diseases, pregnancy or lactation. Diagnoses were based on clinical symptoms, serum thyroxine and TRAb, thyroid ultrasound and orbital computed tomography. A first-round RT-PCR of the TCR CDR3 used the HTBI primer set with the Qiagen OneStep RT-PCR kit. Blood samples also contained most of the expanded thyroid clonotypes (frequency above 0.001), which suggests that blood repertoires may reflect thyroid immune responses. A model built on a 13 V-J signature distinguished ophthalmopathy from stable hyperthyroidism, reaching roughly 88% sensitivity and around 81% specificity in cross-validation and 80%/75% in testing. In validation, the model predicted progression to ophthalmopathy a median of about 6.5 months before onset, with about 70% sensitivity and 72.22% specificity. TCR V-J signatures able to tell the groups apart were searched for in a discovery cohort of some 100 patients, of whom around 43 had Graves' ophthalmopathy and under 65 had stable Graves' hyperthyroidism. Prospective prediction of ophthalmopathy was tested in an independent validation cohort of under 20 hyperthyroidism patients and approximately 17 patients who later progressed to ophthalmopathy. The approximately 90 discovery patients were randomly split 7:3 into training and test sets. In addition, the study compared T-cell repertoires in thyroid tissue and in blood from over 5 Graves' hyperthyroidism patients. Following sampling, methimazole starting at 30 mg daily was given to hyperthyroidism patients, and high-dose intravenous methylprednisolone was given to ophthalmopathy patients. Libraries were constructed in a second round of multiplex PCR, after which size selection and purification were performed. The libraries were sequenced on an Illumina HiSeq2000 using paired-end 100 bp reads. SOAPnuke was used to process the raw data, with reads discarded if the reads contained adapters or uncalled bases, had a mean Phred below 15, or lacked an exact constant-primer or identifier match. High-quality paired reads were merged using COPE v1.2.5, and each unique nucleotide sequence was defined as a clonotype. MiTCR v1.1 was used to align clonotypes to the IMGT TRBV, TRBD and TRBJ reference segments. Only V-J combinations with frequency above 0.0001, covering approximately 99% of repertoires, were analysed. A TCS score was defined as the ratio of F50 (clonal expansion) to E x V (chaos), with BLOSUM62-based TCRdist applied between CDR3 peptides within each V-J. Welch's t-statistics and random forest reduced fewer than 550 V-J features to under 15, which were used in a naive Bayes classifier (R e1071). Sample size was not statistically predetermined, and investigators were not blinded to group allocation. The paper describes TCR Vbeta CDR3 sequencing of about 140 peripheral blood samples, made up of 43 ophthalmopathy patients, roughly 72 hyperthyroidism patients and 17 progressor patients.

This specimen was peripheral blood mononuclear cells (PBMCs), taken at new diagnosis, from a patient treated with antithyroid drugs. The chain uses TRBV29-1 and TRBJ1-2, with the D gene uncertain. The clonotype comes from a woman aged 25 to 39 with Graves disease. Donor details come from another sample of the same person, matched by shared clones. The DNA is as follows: TGCAGTACCACCCCCGGCTACACCTTC. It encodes CSTTPGYTF.